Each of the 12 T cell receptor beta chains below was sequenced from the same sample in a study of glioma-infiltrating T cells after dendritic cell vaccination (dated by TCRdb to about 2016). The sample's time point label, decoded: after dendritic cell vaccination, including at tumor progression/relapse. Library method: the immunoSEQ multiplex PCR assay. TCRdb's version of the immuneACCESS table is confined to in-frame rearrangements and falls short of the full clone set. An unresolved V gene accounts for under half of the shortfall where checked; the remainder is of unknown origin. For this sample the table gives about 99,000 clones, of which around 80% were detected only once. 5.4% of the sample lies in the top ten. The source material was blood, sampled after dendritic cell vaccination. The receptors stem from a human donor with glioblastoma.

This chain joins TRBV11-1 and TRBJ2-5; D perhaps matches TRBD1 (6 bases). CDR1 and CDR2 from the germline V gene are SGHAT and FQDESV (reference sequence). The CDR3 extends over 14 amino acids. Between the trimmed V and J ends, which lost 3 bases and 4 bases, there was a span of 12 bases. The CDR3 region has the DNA TGTGCCAGCAGCTTTGGGCAGGGGACAGAGACCCAGTACTTC. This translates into CASSFGQGTETQYF.

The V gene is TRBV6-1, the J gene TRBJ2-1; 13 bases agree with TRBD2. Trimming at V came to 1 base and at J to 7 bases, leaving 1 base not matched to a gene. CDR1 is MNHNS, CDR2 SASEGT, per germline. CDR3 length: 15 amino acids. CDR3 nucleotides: TGTGCCAGCAGTGAAGGACTAGCGGGGGGTAATGAGCAGTTCTTC. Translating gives CASSEGLAGGNEQFF.

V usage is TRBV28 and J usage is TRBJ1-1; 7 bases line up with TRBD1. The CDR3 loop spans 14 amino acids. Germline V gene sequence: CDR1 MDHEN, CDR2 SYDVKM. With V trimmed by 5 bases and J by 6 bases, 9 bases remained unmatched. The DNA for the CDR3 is TGTGCCAGCAGTCATCCGACAGGGCACTCTGAAGCTTTCTTT. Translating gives CASSHPTGHSEAFF.

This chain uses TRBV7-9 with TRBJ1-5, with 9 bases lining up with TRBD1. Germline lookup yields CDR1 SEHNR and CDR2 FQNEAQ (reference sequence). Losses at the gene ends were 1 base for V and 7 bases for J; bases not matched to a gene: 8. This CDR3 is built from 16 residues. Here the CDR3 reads CASSLVEGQGGQPQHF. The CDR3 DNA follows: TGTGCCAGCAGCTTAGTAGAGGGACAGGGAGGGCAGCCCCAGCATTTT. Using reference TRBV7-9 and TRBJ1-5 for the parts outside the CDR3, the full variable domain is DTGVSQNPRHKITKRGQNVTFRCDPISEHNRLYWYRQTLGQGPEFLTYFQNEAQLEKSRLLSDRFSAERPKGSFSTLEIQRTEQGDSAMYLCASSLVEGQGGQPQHFGDGTRLSIL.

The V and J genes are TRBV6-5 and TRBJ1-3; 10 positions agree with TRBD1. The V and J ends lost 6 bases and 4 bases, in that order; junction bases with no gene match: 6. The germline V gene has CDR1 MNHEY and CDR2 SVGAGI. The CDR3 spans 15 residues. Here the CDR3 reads CASRLTGGSGNTIYF. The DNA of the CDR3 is TGTGCCAGCAGGCTGACAGGGGGCTCCGGAAACACCATATATTTT.

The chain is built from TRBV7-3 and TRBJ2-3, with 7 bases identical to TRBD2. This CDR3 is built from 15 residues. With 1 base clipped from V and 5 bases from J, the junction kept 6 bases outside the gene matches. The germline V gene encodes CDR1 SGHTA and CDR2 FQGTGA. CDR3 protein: CASSLSGSRKDTQYF. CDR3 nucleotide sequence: TGTGCCAGCAGCTTAAGCGGGAGTCGGAAAGATACGCAGTATTTT.

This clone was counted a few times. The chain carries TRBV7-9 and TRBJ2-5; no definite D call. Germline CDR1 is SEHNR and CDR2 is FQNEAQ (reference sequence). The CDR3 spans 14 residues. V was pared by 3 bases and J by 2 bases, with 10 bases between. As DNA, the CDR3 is TGTGCCAGCAGCTTTCGATCACTACAAGAGACCCAGTACTTC. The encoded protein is CASSFRSLQETQYF.

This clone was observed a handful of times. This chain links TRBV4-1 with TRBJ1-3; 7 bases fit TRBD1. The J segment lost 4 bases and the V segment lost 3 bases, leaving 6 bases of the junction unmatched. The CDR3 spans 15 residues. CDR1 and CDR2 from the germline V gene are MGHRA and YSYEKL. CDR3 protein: CASSHIGGSGNTIYF. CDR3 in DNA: TGCGCCAGCAGCCATATAGGGGGCTCCGGAAACACCATATATTTT.

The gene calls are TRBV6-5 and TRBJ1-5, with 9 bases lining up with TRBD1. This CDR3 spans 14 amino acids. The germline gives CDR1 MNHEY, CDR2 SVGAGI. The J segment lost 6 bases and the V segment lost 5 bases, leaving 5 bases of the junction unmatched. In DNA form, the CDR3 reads TGTGCCAGCAGTCGGACAGGGGTCCGTCAGCCCCAGCATTTT. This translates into CASSRTGVRQPQHF.

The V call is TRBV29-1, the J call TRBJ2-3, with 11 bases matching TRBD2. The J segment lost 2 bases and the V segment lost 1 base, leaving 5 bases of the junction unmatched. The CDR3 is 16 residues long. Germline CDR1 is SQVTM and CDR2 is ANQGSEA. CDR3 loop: CSVEGTSGLYTDTQYF. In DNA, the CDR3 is TGCAGCGTTGAAGGGACTAGCGGGCTTTACACAGATACGCAGTATTTT.

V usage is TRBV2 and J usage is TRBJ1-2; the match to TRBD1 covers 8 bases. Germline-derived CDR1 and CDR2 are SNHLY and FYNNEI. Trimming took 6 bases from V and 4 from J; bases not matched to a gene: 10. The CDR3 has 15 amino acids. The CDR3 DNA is TGTGCCAGCAGAGCGGGACAGGCGCGATTCTATGGCTACACCTTC. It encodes CASRAGQARFYGYTF.

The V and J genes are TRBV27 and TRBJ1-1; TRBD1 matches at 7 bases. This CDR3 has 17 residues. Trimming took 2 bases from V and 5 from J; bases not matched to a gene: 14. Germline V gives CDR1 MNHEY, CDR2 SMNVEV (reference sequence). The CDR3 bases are TGTGCCAGCAGTTTACAGGGGGTACCTACCGGATGGACTGAAGCTTTCTTT. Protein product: CASSLQGVPTGWTEAFF.